The 20 T cell receptor beta chains below come from one sample, sequenced in a study of naive and memory T cell subsets. The beta constant-region primer was an equimolar mix of two oligonucleotides covering TRBC1 and TRBC2. TCRdb redid the calling of the UMI-ligation and nested PCR reads with MiXCR, one entry per CDR3 protein. The data contain roughly 140,000 distinct CDR3 sequences, 15% to 20% of them seen just once; the ten biggest clones take up roughly 0.13%. Sequenced material: naive CD4+ T cells from blood. These receptor sequences come from a human donor in good health.

The V call is TRBV20-1, the J call TRBJ1-5; TRBD1 is a possible D gene (6 bases). The V end lost 5 bases, the J end lost 0 bases, and 8 bases lay between the germline ends. The CDR3 runs 13 residues. Germline V lookup: CDR1 DFQATT, CDR2 SNEGSKA (reference sequence). DNA for the CDR3: TGCAGTGCTTACAGGGATAGCAATCAGCCCCAGCATTTT. Its translation is CSAYRDSNQPQHF.

In its sample, this clonotype was seen many times. The V and J genes are TRBV29-1 and TRBJ2-4; D not certain. The V end lost 7 bases, the J end lost 5 bases, and 12 bases lay between the germline ends. The length of the CDR3 is 12 residues. Per germline, CDR1 SQVTM and CDR2 ANQGSEA. The CDR3 reads CSATPGQNIQYF. DNA of the CDR3: TGCAGCGCCACACCCGGCCAAAACATTCAGTACTTC.

This clonotype was found a few times. The chain combines TRBV5-1 with TRBJ2-2; D tentatively reads TRBD1 or TRBD2 (5 bases each). CDR1 and CDR2 (germline): SGHRS, YFSETQ. V gave up 6 bases and J gave up 0 bases, with 15 bases separating them. This CDR3 has 16 amino acids. CDR3 residues: CASNNRDPANTGELFF. The DNA of the CDR3 is TGCGCCAGCAACAACCGGGACCCCGCGAACACCGGGGAGCTGTTTTTT.

This clonotype was found a few times. This sequence joins TRBV28 and TRBJ2-7; possible D gene TRBD2, 6 bases. V lost 6 bases and J 6 bases, leaving 21 bases between the germline ends. Germline CDR1 reads MDHEN; CDR2 reads SYDVKM. The CDR3 contains 15 residues. Written as DNA, the CDR3 is TGTGCCAGCAGGGCTACTAGCCCCTGGACGAGCGAGCAGTACTTC. This translates into CASRATSPWTSEQYF.

V and J are TRBV19 and TRBJ1-2; no definite D call. Germline V gene lookup returns CDR1 LNHDA and CDR2 SQIVND (reference sequence). The V end was cut by 4 bases, the J end by 6 bases, with 21 bases between. The length of the CDR3 is 16 residues. In DNA form, the CDR3 reads TGTGCCAGTAGTAATGTGTTCGGCGATGGAAGGCATGGCTACACCTTC. It yields the protein CASSNVFGDGRHGYTF.

This clonotype was found a few times. V is TRBV6-5 and J is TRBJ1-3, with 7 bases aligning to TRBD1. The CDR3 is 14 residues long. Germline CDR1 and CDR2: MNHEY and SVGAGI. Unmatched junction bases numbered 6, after V lost 5 bases and J lost 5 bases. CDR3 sequence (DNA): TGTGCCAGCAGTCGACAGGGCAAGAGAAACACCATATATTTT. This codes for CASSRQGKRNTIYF.

This clonotype was seen a handful of times. This rearrangement joins TRBV20-1 to TRBJ2-7; D gene unclear. The CDR3 sequence is 12 residues long. V dropped 6 bases and J dropped 0 bases, with 9 bases sitting between them. Germline V gives CDR1 DFQATT, CDR2 SNEGSKA (reference sequence). This CDR3 reads CSADGSSYEQYF. DNA of the CDR3: TGCAGTGCAGACGGTAGCTCCTACGAGCAGTACTTC.

The sample holds a few counts of this clonotype. The rearrangement links TRBV21-1 to TRBJ2-5. TRBV21-1 is a listed pseudogene. This CDR3 spans 9 amino acids. The CDR3 DNA sequence: TGTGCCATCGGGGAGACCCAGTACTTC. It is translated as CAIGETQYF.

This clonotype has at least ten counts. The rearrangement uses TRBV3-1 and TRBJ2-3, with D perhaps TRBD2 (6 bases). This CDR3 spans 13 amino acids. Germline V gives CDR1 LGHDT, CDR2 YNNKEL (reference sequence). Trimming took 1 base from V and 6 from J, leaving 8 bases between them. DNA of the CDR3: TGTGCCAGCAGCCAAGTCGGGAGTGATACGCAGTATTTT. Amino acid sequence: CASSQVGSDTQYF.

The chain is built from TRBV19 and TRBJ2-2, with 9 positions matching TRBD2. CDR3 length equals 15 residues. CDR1 and CDR2 from the germline V gene are LNHDA and SQIVND (reference sequence). The J segment lost 5 bases and the V segment lost 6 bases, leaving 7 bases of the junction unmatched. CDR3 in amino acids: CASSQPAGGTGELFF. As DNA, the CDR3 is TGTGCCAGTAGCCAGCCGGCGGGAGGGACCGGGGAGCTGTTTTTT.

This sequence joins TRBV21-1 and TRBJ2-1. TRBV21-1 is a pseudogene locus. The CDR3 runs to 12 residues. Here the CDR3 DNA reads TGTACCAGCAGCAAAGGTTGGAATGAGCAGTTCTTC. Encoded protein: CTSSKGWNEQFF.

This clonotype has only a few counts. The V and J genes are TRBV18 and TRBJ2-7, with no clear D. Germline CDR1 reads KGHSH; CDR2 reads LQKENI. Deletions cut 2 bases from V and 6 bases from J, with 8 bases between. This CDR3 has 12 amino acids. CDR3 region: CASSPNDGEQYF. The CDR3 DNA reads as TGTGCCAGCTCACCAAACGATGGCGAGCAGTACTTC.

The chain joins TRBV20-1 to TRBJ2-1; D possibly corresponds to TRBD2 (7 bases). This CDR3 region has 15 residues. Trimming stripped 1 base from V and 3 bases from J, with 13 bases between. In germline, CDR1 is DFQATT, CDR2 SNEGSKA (reference sequence). CDR3 DNA: TGCAGTGCTAGAGTTGCGGGGGCCTTCTACAATGAGCAGTTCTTC. Protein product: CSARVAGAFYNEQFF.

The chain uses TRBV9 and TRBJ2-4; TRBD1 or TRBD2 may be the D gene (6 bases each). V lost 4 bases and J lost 5, with 22 bases in between. Per germline, CDR1 SGDLS and CDR2 YYNGEE. This CDR3 has 17 amino acids. CDR3 residues: CASSPRQGQSGENIQYF. Written as DNA, the CDR3 is TGTGCCAGCAGCCCCCGCCAAGGACAGTCGGGGGAAAACATTCAGTACTTC.

The V call is TRBV24-1, the J call TRBJ2-2, with D possibly matching TRBD1 (6 bases). This CDR3 spans 15 amino acids. Trimming removed 6 bases at V and 4 bases at J, with 14 bases between. The germline gives CDR1 KGHDR, CDR2 SFDVKD. The CDR3 DNA reads TGTGCCACCAGTTATCGGGAACAGGGCACCGGGGAGCTGTTTTTT. Encoded protein: CATSYREQGTGELFF.

V gene TRBV4-1 combines with J gene TRBJ2-7, with 8 bases lining up with TRBD2. The V and J ends lost 4 bases and 5 bases, in that order; junction bases with no gene match: 10. The CDR3 is made up of 15 amino acids. The germline gives CDR1 MGHRA, CDR2 YSYEKL. The CDR3 DNA reads as TGCGCCAGCAGCCCGGGGCCCGGGAGGGCACACGAGCAGTACTTC. It yields the protein CASSPGPGRAHEQYF.

This chain joins TRBV28 and TRBJ1-3; weak D call: TRBD1 (5 bases). This CDR3 contains 15 residues. Germline V gene data show CDR1 as MDHEN and CDR2 as SYDVKM. V was cut by 2 bases and J by 0 bases, with 8 bases left in between. The CDR3 region is CASSLGDFSGNTIYF. The CDR3 DNA reads TGTGCCAGCAGTTTAGGGGACTTCTCTGGAAACACCATATATTTT. Supplemented by reference TRBV28 and TRBJ1-3, the full variable domain reads DVKVTQSSRYLVKRTGEKVFLECVQDMDHENMFWYRQDPGLGLRLIYFSYDVKMKEKGDIPEGYSVSREKKERFSLILESASTNQTSMYLCASSLGDFSGNTIYFGEGSWLTVV.

This clonotype came up many times. The chain employs TRBV20-1 and TRBJ2-7; 10 bases match TRBD2. J gave up 3 bases and V 4 bases, and 6 bases lay outside the gene matches. CDR1 is DFQATT, CDR2 SNEGSKA, per germline (reference sequence). The CDR3 loop spans 14 amino acids. The CDR3 DNA reads TGCAGTGCTAATCTTGGGACTAGCGACTACGAGCAGTACTTC. Protein: CSANLGTSDYEQYF.

The chain joins TRBV7-8 to TRBJ2-3; no firm D call. The V and J ends lost 7 bases and 5 bases respectively, with 10 bases between them. The CDR3 length is 12 residues. The germline CDR1 and CDR2 sequences are SGHVS and FQNEAQ. The CDR3 DNA follows: TGTGCCAGCAACCGAGGTGAAGATACGCAGTATTTT. Its protein is CASNRGEDTQYF.

In its sample, this clonotype was seen a few times. DNA for the CDR3: TGTGCCAGCAGCTTAGCGCGAGGCACGTCCTACGAGCAGTACTTC. The encoded protein is CASSLARGTSYEQYF. The chain recombines TRBV7-2 with TRBJ2-7; D gene uncertain. The CDR3 is 15 residues long. CDR1 SGHTA and CDR2 FQGNSA come from the germline V gene. V gave up 0 bases and J gave up 1 base, with 10 bases separating them.